This T cell receptor beta chain stems from a study of T cells in Graves' hyperthyroidism and ophthalmopathy. TCR beta CDR3 sequences were amplified from RNA transcripts. With the HTBI primer set, the TCR CDR3 went through a first round of RT-PCR. TCRdb analysed the multiplex PCR reads with MiXCR anew, one entry per CDR3 protein. This table has approximately 720,000 distinct CDR3 sequences, about 19% appearing once. Trimming pared 3 bases from V and 4 bases from J, leaving 4 bases between. The length of the CDR3 is 11 residues. Germline V gene lookup returns CDR1 ENHRY and CDR2 SYGVKD. This clonotype was seen ten or more times.

The TCR comes from a woman aged 45 to 65 with Graves' hyperthyroidism that later progressed to Graves' ophthalmopathy. Sequencing was carried out using blood. The gene calls are TRBV10-3 and TRBJ2-7; D gene ambiguous. CDR3 residues: CAISERYEQYF. CDR3 DNA: TGTGCCATCAGTGAACGATACGAGCAGTACTTC.